This TCR beta chain originates from a study of regulatory T cells. Notes on this clone: Its antigen is as yet unknown.

CDR3 length: 18 residues. V shed 0 bases, J shed 5 bases, and the junction held 5 bases outside the gene matches. CDR1 and CDR2 from the germline V gene are SGHAT and FQNNGV. Overall study findings and caveats: In CD3G-deficient patients, conventional CD4+ T cells were enriched for hydrophobic CDR3 residues at positions 6 and 7.

Amplification used 52 TRBV primers and 13 TRBJ primers. Profiled with immunoSEQ multiplex PCR; TCRdb holds only in-frame clones, not every one. The sample yields 20,000 to 25,000 clones, roughly 90% seen once. J is TRBJ2-2 and V is TRBV11-2; TRBD2 matches 14 bases. The TCR originated in a child aged 5 to 17 with CD3G deficiency. Sequencing was performed on conventional CD4+ T cells sorted from blood. CDR3 region: CASSLDRLAGGGTGELFF. For the CDR3, the DNA is TGTGCCAGCAGCTTAGACCGACTAGCGGGAGGGGGGACCGGGGAGCTGTTTTTT. Variable domain in full (rest from reference TRBV11-2 and TRBJ2-2): EAGVAQSPRYKIIEKRQSVAFWCNPISGHATLYWYQQILGQGPKLLIQFQNNGVVDDSQLPKDRFSAERLKGVDSTLKIQPAKLEDSAVYLCASSLDRLAGGGTGELFFGEGSRLTVL.